In this sample, the clone carrying this T cell receptor beta chain turned up once. The data originate from a study of blood T cell repertoires in COVID-19. In the study overall: The study drew acute and convalescent COVID-19 samples from the United States, Italy and Spain. PBMCs, B-cell-depleted T cells, or T cells were the source of the cDNA or gDNA that made up the material.

Original analysis: Scientists estimated how many nucleated cells there were by amplifying reference gene primers. The protocol was immunoSEQ multiplex PCR, while the TCRdb copy is restricted to in-frame clones and leaves out a portion. That table gives V, J and clone size, and the DNA gave D and trimming. This table has tens of thousands of clones, approximately 88% appearing once. The CDR3 runs to 15 residues. Trimming removed 2 bases from V and 1 base from J; junction bases left unmatched: 4. The V and J genes are TRBV5-3 and TRBJ2-5; 8 positions match TRBD2. TRBV5-3 is designated an ORF whose function remains uncertain. The origin of this receptor is a man older than 75 with active or convalescent COVID-19. Sample: peripheral blood. CDR3 DNA sequence: TGTGCCAGAAGCTTTAGACTAGCGACCCAAGAGACCCAGTACTTC. This encodes CARSFRLATQETQYF.